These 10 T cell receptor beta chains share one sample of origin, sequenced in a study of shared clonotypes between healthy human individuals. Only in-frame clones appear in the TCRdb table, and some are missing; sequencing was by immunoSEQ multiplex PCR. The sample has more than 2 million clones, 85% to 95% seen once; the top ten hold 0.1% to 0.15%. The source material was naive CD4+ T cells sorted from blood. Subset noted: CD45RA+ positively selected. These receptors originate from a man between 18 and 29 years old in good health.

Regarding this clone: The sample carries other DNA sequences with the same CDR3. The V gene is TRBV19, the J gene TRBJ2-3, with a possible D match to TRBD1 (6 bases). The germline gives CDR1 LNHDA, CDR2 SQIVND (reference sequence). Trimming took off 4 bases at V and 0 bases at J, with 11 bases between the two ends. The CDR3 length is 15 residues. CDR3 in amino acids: CASSTRTASTDTQYF. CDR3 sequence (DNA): TGTGCCAGTAGTACCAGGACAGCAAGCACAGATACGCAGTATTTT.

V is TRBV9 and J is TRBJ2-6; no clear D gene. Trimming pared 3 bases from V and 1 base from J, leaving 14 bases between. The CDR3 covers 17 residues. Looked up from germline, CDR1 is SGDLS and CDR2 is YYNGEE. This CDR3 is CASSAKTGASGANVLTF. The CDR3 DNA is TGTGCCAGCAGCGCCAAGACGGGTGCGTCTGGGGCCAACGTCCTGACTTTC.

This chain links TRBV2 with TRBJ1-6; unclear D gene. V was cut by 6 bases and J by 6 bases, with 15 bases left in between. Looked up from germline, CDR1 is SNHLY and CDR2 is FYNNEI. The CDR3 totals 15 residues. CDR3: CASSRARDGNSPLHF. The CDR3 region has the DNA TGTGCCAGCAGCCGAGCCCGAGATGGTAATTCACCCCTCCACTTT.

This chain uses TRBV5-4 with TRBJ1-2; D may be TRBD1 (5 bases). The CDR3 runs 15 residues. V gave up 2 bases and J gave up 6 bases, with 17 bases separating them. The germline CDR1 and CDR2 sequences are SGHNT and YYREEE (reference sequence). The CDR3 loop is CASSLGTYLGDGYTF. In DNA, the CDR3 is TGTGCCAGCAGCTTAGGGACCTATCTTGGGGATGGCTACACCTTC.

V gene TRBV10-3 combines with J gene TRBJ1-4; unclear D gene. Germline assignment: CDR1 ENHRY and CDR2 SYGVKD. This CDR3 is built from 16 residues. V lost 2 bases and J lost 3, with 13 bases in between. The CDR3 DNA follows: TGTGCCATCAGTGAGCAATCTGGGGTGGCTAATGAAAAACTGTTTTTT. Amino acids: CAISEQSGVANEKLFF.

Here the CDR3 reads CASSERGGQLNSPLHF. CDR3 sequence (DNA): TGTGCCAGCAGTGAAAGAGGGGGACAGCTTAATTCACCCCTCCACTTT. The chain links TRBV2 to TRBJ1-6, with 7 bases lining up with TRBD1. There are 16 residues in the CDR3. J was trimmed by 6 bases and V by 2 bases; bases with no gene match: 7. The V gene's germline CDR1 is SNHLY and CDR2 FYNNEI.

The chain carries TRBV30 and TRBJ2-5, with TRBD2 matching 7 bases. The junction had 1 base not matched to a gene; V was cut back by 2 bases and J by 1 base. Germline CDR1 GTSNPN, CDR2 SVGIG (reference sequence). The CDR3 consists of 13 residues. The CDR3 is CAWSREGQETQYF. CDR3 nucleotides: TGTGCCTGGAGTAGGGAGGGCCAAGAGACCCAGTACTTC.

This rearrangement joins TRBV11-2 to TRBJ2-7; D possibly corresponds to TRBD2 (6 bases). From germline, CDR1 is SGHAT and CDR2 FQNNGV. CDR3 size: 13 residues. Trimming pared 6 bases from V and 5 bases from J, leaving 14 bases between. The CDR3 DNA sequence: TGTGCCAGCAGGCCCGGGACTTTAGACGAGCAGTACTTC. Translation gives CASRPGTLDEQYF. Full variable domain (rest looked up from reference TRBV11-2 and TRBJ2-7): EAGVAQSPRYKIIEKRQSVAFWCNPISGHATLYWYQQILGQGPKLLIQFQNNGVVDDSQLPKDRFSAERLKGVDSTLKIQPAKLEDSAVYLCASRPGTLDEQYFGPGTRLTVT.

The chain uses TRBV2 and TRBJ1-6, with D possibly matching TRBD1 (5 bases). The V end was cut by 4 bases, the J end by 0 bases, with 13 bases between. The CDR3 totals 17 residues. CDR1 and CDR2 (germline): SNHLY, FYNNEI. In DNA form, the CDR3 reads TGTGCCAGCAGTGGAGGGACTGCGAGCTCCTATAATTCACCCCTCCACTTT. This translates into CASSGGTASSYNSPLHF. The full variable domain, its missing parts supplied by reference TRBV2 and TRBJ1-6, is EPEVTQTPSHQVTQMGQEVILRCVPISNHLYFYWYRQILGQKVEFLVSFYNNEISEKSEIFDDQFSVERPDGSNFTLKIRSTKLEDSAMYFCASSGGTASSYNSPLHFGNGTRLTVT.

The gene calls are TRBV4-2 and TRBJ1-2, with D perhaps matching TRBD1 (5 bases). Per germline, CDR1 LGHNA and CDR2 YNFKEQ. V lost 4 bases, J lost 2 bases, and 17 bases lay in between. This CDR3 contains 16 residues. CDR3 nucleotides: TGTGCCAGCAGCCCTGCTTGGGGGGTTGGGAACTATGGCTACACCTTC. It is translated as CASSPAWGVGNYGYTF.